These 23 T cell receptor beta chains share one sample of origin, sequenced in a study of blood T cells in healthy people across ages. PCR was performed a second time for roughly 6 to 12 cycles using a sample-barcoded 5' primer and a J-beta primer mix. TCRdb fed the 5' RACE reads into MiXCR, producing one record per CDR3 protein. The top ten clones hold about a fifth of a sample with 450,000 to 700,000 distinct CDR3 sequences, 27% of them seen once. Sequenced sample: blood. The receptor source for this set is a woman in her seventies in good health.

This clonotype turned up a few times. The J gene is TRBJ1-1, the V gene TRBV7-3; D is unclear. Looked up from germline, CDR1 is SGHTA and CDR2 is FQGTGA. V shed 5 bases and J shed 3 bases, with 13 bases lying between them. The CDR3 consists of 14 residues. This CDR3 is CASSPRRQDTEAFF. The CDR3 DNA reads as TGTGCCAGCAGCCCCAGGCGGCAGGACACTGAAGCTTTCTTT.

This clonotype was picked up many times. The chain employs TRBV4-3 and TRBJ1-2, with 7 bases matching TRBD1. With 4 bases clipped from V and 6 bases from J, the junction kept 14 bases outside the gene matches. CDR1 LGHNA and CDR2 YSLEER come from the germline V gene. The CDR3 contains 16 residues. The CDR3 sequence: CASSRGGQSDLHGYTF. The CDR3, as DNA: TGCGCCAGCAGCCGGGGGGGACAGTCGGATTTGCATGGCTACACCTTC.

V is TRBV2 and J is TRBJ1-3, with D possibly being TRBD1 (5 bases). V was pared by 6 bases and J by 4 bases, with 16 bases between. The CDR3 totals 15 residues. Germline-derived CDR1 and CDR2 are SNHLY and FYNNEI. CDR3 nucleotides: TGTGCCAGCAGCCCCCAGCGCGGACAAGGAAACACCATATATTTT. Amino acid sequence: CASSPQRGQGNTIYF.

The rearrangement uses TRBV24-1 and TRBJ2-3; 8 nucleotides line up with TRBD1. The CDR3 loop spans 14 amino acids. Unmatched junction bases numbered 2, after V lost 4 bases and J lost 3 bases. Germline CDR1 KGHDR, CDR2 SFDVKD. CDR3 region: CATSEWTGTDTQYF. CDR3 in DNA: TGTGCCACCAGTGAGTGGACAGGGACAGATACGCAGTATTTT.

The CDR3 here is CASGSVGPHGQGTEAFF. DNA of the CDR3: TGTGCTAGTGGCTCGGTGGGGCCACACGGTCAGGGGACTGAAGCTTTCTTT. The V and J genes are TRBV12-5 and TRBJ1-1; tentative D call: TRBD1 (6 bases). From germline, CDR1 is LGHNT and CDR2 FRNRAP. Trimming left V 6 bases short and J 5 bases short, with 25 bases between. The CDR3 is made up of 17 amino acids. Together with reference TRBV12-5 and TRBJ1-1, the CDR3 gives the full variable domain: DARVTQTPRHKVTEMGQEVTMRCQPILGHNTVFWYRQTMMQGLELLAYFRNRAPLDDSGMPKDRFSAEMPDATLATLKIQPSEPRDSAVYFCASGSVGPHGQGTEAFFGQGTRLTVV.

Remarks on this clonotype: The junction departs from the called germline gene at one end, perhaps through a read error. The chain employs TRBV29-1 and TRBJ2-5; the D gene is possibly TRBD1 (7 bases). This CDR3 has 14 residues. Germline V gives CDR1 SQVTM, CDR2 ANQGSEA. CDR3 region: CSVELAGGRNEQLF. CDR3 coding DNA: TGCAGCGTTGAACTAGCAGGGGGGCGGAATGAGCAGCTCTTC.

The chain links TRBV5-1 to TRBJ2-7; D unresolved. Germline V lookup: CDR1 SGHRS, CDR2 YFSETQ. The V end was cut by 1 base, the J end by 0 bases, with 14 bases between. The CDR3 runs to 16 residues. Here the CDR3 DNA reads TGCGCCAGCAGCTTGTATTCTCTGGACCACTCCTACGAGCAGTACTTC. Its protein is CASSLYSLDHSYEQYF.

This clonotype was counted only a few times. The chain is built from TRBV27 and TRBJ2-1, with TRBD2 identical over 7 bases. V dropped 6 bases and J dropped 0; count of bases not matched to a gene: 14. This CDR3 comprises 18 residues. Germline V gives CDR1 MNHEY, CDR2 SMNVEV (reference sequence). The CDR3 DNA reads TGTGCCAGCAGGAGGGGTGGGGGGGGTACAAGCTCCTACAATGAGCAGTTCTTC. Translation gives CASRRGGGGTSSYNEQFF.

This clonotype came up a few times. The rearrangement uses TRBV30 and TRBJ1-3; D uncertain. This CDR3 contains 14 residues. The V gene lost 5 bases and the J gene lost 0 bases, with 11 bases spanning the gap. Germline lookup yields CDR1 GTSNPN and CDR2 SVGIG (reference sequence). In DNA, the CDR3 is TGTGCCTGGGGCGACATTAGCTCTGGAAACACCATATATTTT. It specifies CAWGDISSGNTIYF.

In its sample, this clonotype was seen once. The CDR3 loop reads CASMIRTSPYNEQFF. CDR3 nucleotides: TGTGCCAGCATGATCAGGACTAGCCCCTACAATGAGCAGTTCTTC. This chain links TRBV6-5 with TRBJ2-1, with 8 bases aligning to TRBD2. After removal of 7 bases from V and 2 bases from J, the junction contained 7 bases not matched to a gene. Germline CDR1 reads MNHEY; CDR2 reads SVGAGI. CDR3 size: 15 residues.

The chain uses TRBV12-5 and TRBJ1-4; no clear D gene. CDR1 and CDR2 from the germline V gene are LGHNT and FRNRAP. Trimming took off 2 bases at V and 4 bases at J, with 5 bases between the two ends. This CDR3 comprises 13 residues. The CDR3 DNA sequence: TGTGCTAGTGGTTTGCCTATTAATGAAAAACTGTTTTTT. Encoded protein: CASGLPINEKLFF.

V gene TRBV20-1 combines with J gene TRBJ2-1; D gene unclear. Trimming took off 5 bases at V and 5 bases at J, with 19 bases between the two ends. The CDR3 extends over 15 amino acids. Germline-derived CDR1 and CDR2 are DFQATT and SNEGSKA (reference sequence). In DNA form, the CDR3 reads TGCAGTGCTGGAAATATCCCCTATCGACACAATGAGCAGTTCTTC. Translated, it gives CSAGNIPYRHNEQFF.

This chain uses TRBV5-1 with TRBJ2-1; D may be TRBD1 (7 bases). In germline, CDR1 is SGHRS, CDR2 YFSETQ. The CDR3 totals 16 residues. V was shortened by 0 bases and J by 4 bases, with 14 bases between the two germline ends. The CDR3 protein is CASSLGGGTEYNEQFF. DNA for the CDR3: TGCGCCAGCAGCTTGGGTGGGGGGACAGAGTACAATGAGCAGTTCTTC.

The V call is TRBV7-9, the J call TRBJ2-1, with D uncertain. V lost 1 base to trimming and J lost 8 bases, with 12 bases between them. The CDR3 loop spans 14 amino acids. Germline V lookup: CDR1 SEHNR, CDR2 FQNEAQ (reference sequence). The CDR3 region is CASSLGRREDEQFF. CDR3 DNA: TGTGCCAGCAGCTTAGGTAGACGCGAAGATGAGCAGTTCTTC.

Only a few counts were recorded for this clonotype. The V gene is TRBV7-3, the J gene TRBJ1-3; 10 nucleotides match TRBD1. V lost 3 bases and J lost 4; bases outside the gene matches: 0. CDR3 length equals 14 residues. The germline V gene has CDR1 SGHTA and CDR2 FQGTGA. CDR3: CASSLTGGGNTIYF. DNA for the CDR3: TGTGCCAGCAGCTTGACAGGGGGCGGAAACACCATATATTTT.

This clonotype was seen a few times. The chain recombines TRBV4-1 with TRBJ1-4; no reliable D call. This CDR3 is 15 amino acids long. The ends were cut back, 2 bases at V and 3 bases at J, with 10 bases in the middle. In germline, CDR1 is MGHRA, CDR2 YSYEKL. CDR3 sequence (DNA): TGCGCCAGCAGCCAACTAAATGGGGCTAATGAAAAACTGTTTTTT. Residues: CASSQLNGANEKLFF.

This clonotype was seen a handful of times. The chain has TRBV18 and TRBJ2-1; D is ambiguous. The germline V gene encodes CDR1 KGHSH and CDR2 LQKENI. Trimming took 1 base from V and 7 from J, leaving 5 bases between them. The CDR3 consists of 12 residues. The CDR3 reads CASSPLINEQFF. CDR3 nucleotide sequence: TGTGCCAGCTCACCACTGATAAATGAGCAGTTCTTC.

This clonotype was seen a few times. The CDR3 is CASSNRDGYTF. DNA of the CDR3: TGTGCCAGCAGCAACAGGGATGGCTACACCTTC. The chain has TRBV12-3 or TRBV12-4 and TRBJ1-2; D might be TRBD1 (6 bases). The CDR3 length is 11 residues. The V gene lost 6 bases and the J gene lost 6 bases, with 8 bases spanning the gap.

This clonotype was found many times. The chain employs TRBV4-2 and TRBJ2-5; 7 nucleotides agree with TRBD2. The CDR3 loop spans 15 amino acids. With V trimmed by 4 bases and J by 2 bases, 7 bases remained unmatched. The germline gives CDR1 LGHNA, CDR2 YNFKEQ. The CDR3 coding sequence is TGTGCCAGCAGCCCCGTGGGGGGGTCACAAGAGACCCAGTACTTC. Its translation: CASSPVGGSQETQYF.

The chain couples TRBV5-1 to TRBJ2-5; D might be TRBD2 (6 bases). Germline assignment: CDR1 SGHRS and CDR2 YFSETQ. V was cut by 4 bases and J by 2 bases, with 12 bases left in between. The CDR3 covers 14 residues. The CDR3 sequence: CASSGYSGQETQYF. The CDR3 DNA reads TGCGCCAGCAGCGGGTATAGCGGACAAGAGACCCAGTACTTC.

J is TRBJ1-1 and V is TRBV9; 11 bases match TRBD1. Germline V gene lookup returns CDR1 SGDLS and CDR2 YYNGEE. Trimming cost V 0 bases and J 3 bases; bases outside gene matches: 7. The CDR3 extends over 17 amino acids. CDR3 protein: CASSVVSGDRGDTEAFF. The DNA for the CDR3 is TGTGCCAGCAGCGTAGTAAGTGGGGACAGGGGGGACACTGAAGCTTTCTTT.

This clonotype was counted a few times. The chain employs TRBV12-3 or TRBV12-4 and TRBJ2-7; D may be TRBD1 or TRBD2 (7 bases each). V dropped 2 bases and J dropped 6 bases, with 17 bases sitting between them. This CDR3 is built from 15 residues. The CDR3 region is CASSLLPDREGEQYF. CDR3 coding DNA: TGTGCCAGCAGTTTACTCCCAGACAGGGAGGGCGAGCAGTACTTC.

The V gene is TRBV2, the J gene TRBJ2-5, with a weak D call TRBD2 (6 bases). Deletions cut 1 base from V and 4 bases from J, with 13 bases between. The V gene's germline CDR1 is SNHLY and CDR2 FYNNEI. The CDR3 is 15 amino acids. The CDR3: CASSEVLTSGETQYF. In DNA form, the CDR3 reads TGTGCCAGCAGTGAAGTGTTGACTAGTGGAGAGACCCAGTACTTC.